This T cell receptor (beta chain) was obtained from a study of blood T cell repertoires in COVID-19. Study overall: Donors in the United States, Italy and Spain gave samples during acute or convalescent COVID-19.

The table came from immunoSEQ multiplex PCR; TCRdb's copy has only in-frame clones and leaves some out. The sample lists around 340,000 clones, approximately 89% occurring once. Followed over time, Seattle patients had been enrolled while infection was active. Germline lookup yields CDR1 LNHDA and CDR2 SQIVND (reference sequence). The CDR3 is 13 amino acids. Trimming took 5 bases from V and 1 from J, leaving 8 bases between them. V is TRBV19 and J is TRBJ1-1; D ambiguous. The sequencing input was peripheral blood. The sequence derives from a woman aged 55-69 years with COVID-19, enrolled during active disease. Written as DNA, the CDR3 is TGTGCCAGTAGTCTCTGGCAGAACACTGAAGCTTTCTTT. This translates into CASSLWQNTEAFF.